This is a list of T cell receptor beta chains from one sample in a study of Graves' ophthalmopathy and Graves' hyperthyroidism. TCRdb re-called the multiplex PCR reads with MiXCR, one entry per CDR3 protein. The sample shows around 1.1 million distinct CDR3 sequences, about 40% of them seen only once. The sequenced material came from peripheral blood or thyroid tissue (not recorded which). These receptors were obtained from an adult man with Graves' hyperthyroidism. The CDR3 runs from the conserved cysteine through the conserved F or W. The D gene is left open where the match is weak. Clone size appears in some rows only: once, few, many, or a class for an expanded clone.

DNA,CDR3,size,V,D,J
TGCAGTGCCCGTGATGCGGGGCCCTTGGAGACCCAGTACTTC,CSARDAGPLETQYF,-,TRBV20-1,-,TRBJ2-5
TGTGCCATTCAGCGGGAGGAGGGGATCGGGGAGCTGTTTTTT,CAIQREEGIGELFF,many,TRBV10-3,TRBD2,TRBJ2-2
TGTGCCACCACCAACCGCGGCAGGGCTTTGGAGACCCAGTACTTC,CATTNRGRALETQYF,few,TRBV19,-,TRBJ2-5
TGTGCCACCCACGGGGCAGACAGCAATCAGCCCCAGCATTTT,CATHGADSNQPQHF,few,TRBV15,-,TRBJ1-5
TGTGCCAGCAGCGTAGGGGGGGCGACGGACGCTTTCTTT,CASSVGGATDAFF,-,TRBV9,-,TRBJ1-1
TGTGCCACCAGCAGCAATAATGAAAAACTGTTTTTT,CATSSNNEKLFF,many,TRBV15,-,TRBJ1-4
TGTGCCAGCAGCCCCGGGACAGCTTTGGGGGGCTACACCTTC,CASSPGTALGGYTF,-,TRBV7-3,TRBD1,TRBJ1-2
TGTGCCAGCAGTGACCTTGGAGGCCGACGTATTGGCGAGCAGTACTTC,CASSDLGGRRIGEQYF,-,TRBV6-5,-,TRBJ2-7
TGTGCCATCAGTGGACTCCGCTTCAATAGCGGGGGGTTACCGACAGAGACCCAGTACTTC,CAISGLRFNSGGLPTETQYF,-,TRBV10-3,TRBD2,TRBJ2-5
TGCAGTGCTCCGCGTGAAGCTTTCTTT,CSAPREAFF,-,TRBV20-1,-,TRBJ1-1
TGTGCCAGTATGGGAGATGGGTATCAGCCCCAGCATTTT,CASMGDGYQPQHF,many,TRBV19,-,TRBJ1-5
TGCAGCCCCCGGGACGGCGTCACAGATACGCAGTATTTT,CSPRDGVTDTQYF,few,TRBV29-1,-,TRBJ2-3
TGTGCCATCAGCGCCGGACTGGATCAAGAGACCCAGTACTTC,CAISAGLDQETQYF,many,TRBV10-3,-,TRBJ2-5
TGTGCCAGCAGGCCAGGAATGGACAGGACTGAAGCTTTCTTT,CASRPGMDRTEAFF,few,TRBV12-3/TRBV12-4,TRBD1,TRBJ1-1
TGTGCCAGCAGGAAAACTCGGGGGGCAGGCTACACCTTC,CASRKTRGAGYTF,many,TRBV12-3/TRBV12-4,-,TRBJ1-2